The clone carrying this T cell receptor (beta chain) was seen a few times. Its antigen is not identified. Per the germline V gene, CDR1 is LNHDA and CDR2 is SQIVND (reference sequence). This CDR3 contains 14 residues. V lost 3 bases and J 2 bases, leaving 9 bases between the germline ends. The sample comes from a study of T cells in Graves' hyperthyroidism and ophthalmopathy. Amplification targeted TCR beta CDR3 regions from RNA transcripts. In the first-round RT-PCR of the TCR CDR3, the HTBI primer set was used. TCRdb passed the multiplex PCR reads through MiXCR, listing each CDR3 protein once. This table has under 400,000 distinct CDR3 sequences, approximately 18% appearing once. Study observations and caveats: Within blood appeared most thyroid clonotypes that had expanded above 0.001.

The receptor's source is a woman in her forties or fifties with Graves' hyperthyroidism. This rearrangement joins TRBV19 to TRBJ2-3; D is ambiguous. Source material: blood. The DNA for the CDR3 is TGTGCCAGTAGTATGGTTTACCTCACAGATACGCAGTATTTT. This encodes CASSMVYLTDTQYF.